A selection of T cell receptor beta chains follows, all from one sample in a study of blood T cell repertoires in COVID-19. Some clones are missing from TCRdb's copy, which holds only in-frame ones; the method was immunoSEQ multiplex PCR. The table has about 250,000 clones, about four fifths seen once. The sequencing input was peripheral blood. These receptors were obtained from a man of 80 years or more with acute or convalescent COVID-19. Each CDR3 is given with its conserved first and last residue. D genes are given only for firm matches.

>TRBV4-1|TRBD1|TRBJ2-3
CASSPSRDRGSSTDTQYF
>TRBV5-1|TRBD2|TRBJ2-2
CASGHLAGGNTGELFF
>TRBV5-1|TRBD1|TRBJ1-4
CASSSSGTGGEKLFF
>TRBV6-2/TRBV6-3|-|TRBJ2-1
CASSPAAALIPYNEQFF
>TRBV29-1|TRBD1|TRBJ2-1
CSSLGTALYNEQFF
>TRBV6-1|TRBD1|TRBJ1-5
CASSARTGTPSNQPQHF
>TRBV27|-|TRBJ2-7
CASSLKVQDYEQYF
>TRBV18|-|TRBJ2-7
CASSPQDYEQYF
>TRBV28|-|TRBJ2-1
CASSFGSDLVIEQFF
>TRBV30|-|TRBJ2-4
CAWSPAGAGNIQYF
>TRBV2|-|TRBJ1-1
CASRTGGQGTEAFF
>TRBV5-1|TRBD1|TRBJ2-7
CASTQTTGGPREQYF
>TRBV19|-|TRBJ1-5
CASSIARGSSNQPQHF
>TRBV10-3|TRBD2|TRBJ2-2
CAISVGLAGGGTGELFF
>TRBV5-1|TRBD1|TRBJ2-7
CASSQGTGSSYEQYF
>TRBV9|-|TRBJ1-2
CASSVVGYGYTF
>TRBV7-3|TRBD1|TRBJ1-1
CASSRQGFTEAFF
>TRBV5-1|-|TRBJ1-5
CASSLGHNSNQPQHF
>TRBV29-1|-|TRBJ1-2
CSVEEEGYTF
>TRBV6-2/TRBV6-3|TRBD1|TRBJ1-1
CASSYRGQVGTEAFF
>TRBV9|TRBD1|TRBJ1-2
CASNPGQGVGGYTF
>TRBV30|TRBD1|TRBJ2-7
CAWSSRDSKNEQYF
>TRBV6-6|-|TRBJ2-1
CASSYSVEGNEQFF
>TRBV2|-|TRBJ1-2
CASGRNYGYTF
>TRBV5-1|-|TRBJ2-7
CASSPEAGSYEQYF